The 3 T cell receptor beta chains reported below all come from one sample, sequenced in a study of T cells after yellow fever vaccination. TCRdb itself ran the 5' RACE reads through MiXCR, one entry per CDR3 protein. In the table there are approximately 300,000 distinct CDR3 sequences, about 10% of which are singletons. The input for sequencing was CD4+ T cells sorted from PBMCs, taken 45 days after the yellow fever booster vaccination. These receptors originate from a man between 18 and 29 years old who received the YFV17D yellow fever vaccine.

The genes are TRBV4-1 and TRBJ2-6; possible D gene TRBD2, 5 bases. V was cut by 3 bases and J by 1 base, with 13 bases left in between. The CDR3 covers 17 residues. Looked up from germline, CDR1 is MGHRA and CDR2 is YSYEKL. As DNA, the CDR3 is TGCGCCAGCAGCCAGAGCCGGGGTTTGTCTGGGGCCAACGTCCTGACTTTC. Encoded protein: CASSQSRGLSGANVLTF.

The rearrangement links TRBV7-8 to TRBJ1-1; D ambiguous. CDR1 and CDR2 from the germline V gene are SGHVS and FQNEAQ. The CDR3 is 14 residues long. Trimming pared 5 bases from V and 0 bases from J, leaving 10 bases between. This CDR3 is CASSHSRMNTEAFF. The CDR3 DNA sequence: TGTGCCAGCAGCCATTCCAGAATGAACACTGAAGCTTTCTTT.

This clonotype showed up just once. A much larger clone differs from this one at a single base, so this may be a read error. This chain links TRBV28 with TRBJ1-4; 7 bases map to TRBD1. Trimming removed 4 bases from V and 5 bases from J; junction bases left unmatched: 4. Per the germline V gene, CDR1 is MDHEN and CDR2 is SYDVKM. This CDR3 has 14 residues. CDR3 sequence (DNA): TGTGCCAGCAGTTCCGGGACAGAGAATGAAAAACTGTTTTTT. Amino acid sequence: CASSSGTENEKLFF.